The sample holds a few counts of the clone carrying this T cell receptor beta chain. No antigen is known for it. The treatment is: 10-day PBMC culture with coronavirus spike peptide pools or control peptides (ViraFEST assay). TCR sequencing followed the expansion of antigen-specific T cells with peptide pools in ViraFEST. The record originates from a study of vaccination and CD4 T cells after COVID-19. Study in general: Researchers treated cells with overlapping spike peptides taken from SARS-CoV-2, HCoV-NL63, HCoV-OC43 and HCoV-229E.

Once obtained from cultured CD4+ T cells, the DNA was sequenced using the Oncomine TCR Beta short-read assay. TCRdb recomputed calls from the PCR reads with MiXCR, one row per CDR3 protein. Here the sample spans some 20,000 distinct CDR3 sequences, under 45% being singletons. Study-level points and caveats: Spike mono-reactive status applied to 304 of 307 vaccine-specific clones in convalescent patients.

V lost 0 bases, J lost 7 bases, and 0 bases stayed unmatched. The CDR3 spans 13 residues. Germline assignment: CDR1 KGHDR and CDR2 SFDVKD. The receptor comes from a human donor who received a COVID-19 vaccine. This chain joins TRBV24-1 and TRBJ1-2; 8 nucleotides agree with TRBD1. The input for sequencing was CD4+ T cells from blood, cultured in vitro, taken before SARS-CoV-2 vaccination. The CDR3 loop reads CATSDLTGGGYTF. CDR3 sequence (DNA): TGTGCCACCAGTGATTTGACAGGGGGTGGCTACACCTTC.